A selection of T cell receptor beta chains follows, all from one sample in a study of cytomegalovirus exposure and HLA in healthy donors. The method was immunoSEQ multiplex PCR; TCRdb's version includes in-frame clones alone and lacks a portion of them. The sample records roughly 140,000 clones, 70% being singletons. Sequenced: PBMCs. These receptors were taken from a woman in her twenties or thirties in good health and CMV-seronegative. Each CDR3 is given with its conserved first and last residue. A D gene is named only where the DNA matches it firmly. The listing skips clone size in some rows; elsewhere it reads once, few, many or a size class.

CDR3: CASSILTGAGYTF; DNA: TGTGCCAGTAGTATATTAACAGGGGCTGGCTACACCTTC; length: 13; V: TRBV19; D: TRBD1; J: TRBJ1-2; size: NA
CDR3: CAWSVGAQYEQYF; DNA: TGTGCCTGGAGTGTGGGGGCCCAGTACGAGCAGTACTTC; length: 13; V: TRBV30; D: NA; J: TRBJ2-7; size: NA
CDR3: CASSPGHQGTLHF; DNA: TGTGCCAGCAGCCCGGGACACCAAGGGACCCTCCACTTT; length: 13; V: TRBV2; D: NA; J: TRBJ1-6; size: NA
CDR3: CASSIVGYTNTGELFF; DNA: TGTGCCAGTAGTATAGTGGGCTACACGAACACCGGGGAGCTGTTTTTT; length: 16; V: TRBV19; D: NA; J: TRBJ2-2; size: NA
CDR3: CASSGGQGGETQYF; DNA: TGTGCCAGCAGCGGGGGACAGGGAGGGGAGACCCAGTACTTC; length: 14; V: TRBV5-4; D: TRBD1; J: TRBJ2-5; size: NA
CDR3: CASSPGLASQAGELFF; DNA: TGTGCCAGCAGCCCTGGACTAGCAAGTCAAGCCGGGGAGCTGTTTTTT; length: 16; V: TRBV7-9; D: TRBD2; J: TRBJ2-2; size: NA
CDR3: CASSSTGMRGYTF; DNA: TGTGCCAGCAGCTCGACAGGGATGAGGGGCTACACCTTC; length: 13; V: TRBV7-9; D: TRBD1; J: TRBJ1-2; size: few
CDR3: CASSPPSGGPYNEQFF; DNA: TGTGCCAGCAGTCCCCCGAGCGGGGGGCCCTACAATGAGCAGTTCTTC; length: 16; V: TRBV27; D: TRBD2; J: TRBJ2-1; size: NA
CDR3: CASSLSPQGALNTEAFF; DNA: TGTGCCAGCAGTTTATCACCACAGGGCGCGCTGAACACTGAAGCTTTCTTT; length: 17; V: TRBV27; D: NA; J: TRBJ1-1; size: NA
CDR3: CASSRRVGETQYF; DNA: TGTGCCAGCAGCCGCCGGGTCGGCGAGACCCAGTACTTC; length: 13; V: TRBV6-6; D: NA; J: TRBJ2-5; size: NA
CDR3: CASSKAGTSGSCEQFF; DNA: TGTGCCAGCAGCAAAGCCGGGACTAGCGGGAGTTGTGAGCAGTTCTTC; length: 16; V: TRBV7-2; D: TRBD2; J: TRBJ2-1; size: NA
CDR3: CASSVAGANVLTF; DNA: TGTGCCAGCAGCGTCGCTGGGGCCAACGTCCTGACTTTC; length: 13; V: TRBV7-9; D: NA; J: TRBJ2-6; size: NA
CDR3: CASSPQPMNTGGLFF; DNA: TGTGCCAGCAGCCCGCAACCTATGAACACCGGGGGGCTGTTTTTT; length: 15; V: TRBV11-3; D: NA; J: TRBJ2-2; size: NA
CDR3: CASSVSGLASYEQYF; DNA: TGTGCCAGCAGTGTATCGGGACTAGCGTCCTACGAGCAGTACTTC; length: 15; V: TRBV2; D: TRBD2; J: TRBJ2-7; size: NA
CDR3: CAISEPPGRPDTQYF; DNA: TGTGCCATCAGTGAGCCGCCCGGGAGGCCAGATACGCAGTATTTT; length: 15; V: TRBV10-3; D: TRBD2; J: TRBJ2-3; size: NA
CDR3: CASSTDRAISSPLHF; DNA: TGTGCCAGCAGCACAGACAGGGCTATTAGTTCACCCCTCCACTTT; length: 15; V: TRBV5-4; D: TRBD1; J: TRBJ1-6; size: NA
CDR3: CASSYSPANEQFF; DNA: TGTGCCAGCAGTTACTCTCCAGCGAATGAGCAGTTCTTC; length: 13; V: TRBV6-5; D: NA; J: TRBJ2-1; size: NA
CDR3: CASSFIGRQLSSGNTIYF; DNA: TGTGCCAGCAGTTTTATCGGGCGACAGCTTAGCTCTGGAAACACCATATATTTT; length: 18; V: TRBV28; D: NA; J: TRBJ1-3; size: few
CDR3: CASSLGRDYGYTF; DNA: TGTGCCAGCAGTTTGGGCAGGGACTATGGCTACACCTTC; length: 13; V: TRBV28; D: NA; J: TRBJ1-2; size: NA
CDR3: CASSLEPTGPTEAFF; DNA: TGCGCCAGCAGCTTGGAACCGACAGGGCCCACTGAAGCTTTCTTT; length: 15; V: TRBV5-1; D: TRBD1; J: TRBJ1-1; size: once
CDR3: CAWSHQGIETQYF; DNA: TGTGCCTGGAGTCACCAGGGTATCGAGACCCAGTACTTC; length: 13; V: TRBV30; D: NA; J: TRBJ2-5; size: NA
CDR3: CASSYGGADTQYF; DNA: TGCGCCAGCAGCTACGGGGGGGCAGATACGCAGTATTTT; length: 13; V: TRBV5-1; D: TRBD2; J: TRBJ2-3; size: NA
CDR3: CAISDSASGRIGQTQYF; DNA: TGTGCCATCAGTGATTCGGCTAGCGGGAGAATAGGGCAGACCCAGTACTTC; length: 17; V: TRBV10-3; D: TRBD2; J: TRBJ2-5; size: NA
CDR3: CASSQPGQGNEQYF; DNA: TGTGCCAGCAGCCAACCGGGACAGGGAAACGAGCAGTACTTC; length: 14; V: TRBV2; D: TRBD1; J: TRBJ2-7; size: once
CDR3: CASSLFLVGHEQFF; DNA: TGTGCCAGCAGCTTATTCCTAGTAGGTCATGAGCAGTTCTTC; length: 14; V: TRBV7-3; D: NA; J: TRBJ2-1; size: NA
CDR3: CASSSTGGNQPQHF; DNA: TGTGCCAGCAGTAGCACAGGGGGCAATCAGCCCCAGCATTTT; length: 14; V: TRBV6-4; D: TRBD1; J: TRBJ1-5; size: NA
CDR3: CASSATGFTDTIYF; DNA: TGTGCCAGCAGCGCAACAGGGTTTACAGACACCATATATTTT; length: 14; V: TRBV9; D: NA; J: TRBJ1-3; size: NA
CDR3: CASSLEPHPTGELFF; DNA: TGTGCCAGCAGTTTAGAGCCGCACCCCACCGGGGAGCTGTTTTTT; length: 15; V: TRBV27; D: NA; J: TRBJ2-2; size: NA
CDR3: CASSWTVNTEAFF; DNA: TGTGCCAGCAGCTGGACTGTGAACACTGAAGCTTTCTTT; length: 13; V: TRBV2; D: NA; J: TRBJ1-1; size: NA
CDR3: CASSLGEGDTEAFF; DNA: TGTGCCAGCAGCTTGGGCGAGGGTGACACTGAAGCTTTCTTT; length: 14; V: TRBV5-6; D: NA; J: TRBJ1-1; size: NA
CDR3: CASSYEGAYAGELFF; DNA: TGCGCCAGCAGTTACGAGGGGGCCTACGCCGGGGAGCTGTTTTTT; length: 15; V: TRBV5-1; D: TRBD1; J: TRBJ2-2; size: few
CDR3: CTSSQDYGPDRGPRSSGNTIYF; DNA: TGCACCAGCAGCCAAGACTATGGCCCGGACAGGGGGCCCCGAAGCTCTGGAAACACCATATATTTT; length: 22; V: TRBV1; D: NA; J: TRBJ1-3; size: NA
CDR3: CASSTDRGNEQFF; DNA: TGTGCCAGTAGTACAGACAGGGGGAATGAGCAGTTCTTC; length: 13; V: TRBV19; D: TRBD1; J: TRBJ2-1; size: NA
CDR3: CASSLMGSGNQETQYF; DNA: TGTGCCAGCAGCTTAATGGGTAGCGGGAACCAAGAGACCCAGTACTTC; length: 16; V: TRBV7-3; D: TRBD2; J: TRBJ2-5; size: NA